The sample holds many counts of the clone carrying this T cell receptor beta chain. Its antigen is unknown. Graves' hyperthyroidism without ophthalmopathy progression within 18 months was termed stable. PBMCs were sourced from around 10 ml fresh peripheral blood. The record originates from a study of T cells in Graves' hyperthyroidism and ophthalmopathy. Across the study: Before any treatment, at initial diagnosis, peripheral blood was collected.

The CDR3 totals 14 residues. With 2 bases removed from V and 5 bases from J, the gap between germline ends came to 13 bases. Looked up from germline, CDR1 is MNHEY and CDR2 is SMNVEV (reference sequence). It was RNA transcripts that yielded the amplified TCR beta CDR3 regions. First-round RT-PCR targeting the TCR CDR3 was performed with the HTBI primer set. TCRdb redid the calling of the multiplex PCR reads with MiXCR, one entry per CDR3 protein. The sample holds about 360,000 distinct CDR3 sequences, under 15% seen once. Findings and limits, study-wide: Ophthalmopathy was separated from stable hyperthyroidism by a 13 V-J model.

The chain employs TRBV27 and TRBJ2-7, with a weak D call TRBD1 (5 bases). This clonotype was obtained from a woman aged 18-30 years with Graves' hyperthyroidism. Sequenced input: blood. CDR3 residues: CASSLGHQGDEQYF. The DNA of the CDR3 is TGTGCCAGCAGTTTAGGGCACCAAGGGGACGAGCAGTACTTC.